This record covers a single T cell receptor beta chain. This sample stems from a study of blood T cell repertoires in COVID-19. Study in general: Sample material is recorded as cDNA or gDNA derived from T cells, B-cell-depleted T cells, or PBMCs.

Sequencing was performed with immunoSEQ multiplex PCR; in TCRdb, only in-frame clones are kept and a portion is missing. Here the sample spans roughly 260,000 clones, 88% being singletons. This CDR3 is 13 amino acids long. V gave up 2 bases and J gave up 6 bases; unmatched junction bases: 3. CDR1 is GTSNPN and CDR2 is SVGIG in the germline V gene (reference sequence). The V gene is TRBV30, the J gene TRBJ2-7, with TRBD2 identical over 11 bases. This TCR was recovered from a woman aged 25 to 39 with COVID-19, enrolled during active disease. Source material: peripheral blood. The CDR3 loop is CAWSLAGGFEQYF. The CDR3 bases are TGTGCCTGGAGTCTAGCGGGAGGATTCGAGCAGTACTTC.